These 6 T cell receptor beta chains originate from one sample sequenced in a study of shared clonotypes between healthy human individuals. Sequencing used immunoSEQ multiplex PCR; TCRdb keeps in-frame clones, though not all of them. This table has about 2,200,000 clones, approximately 94% appearing once. CD8 cells regarded as naive lacked CD45RO, were positively chosen for CCR7, and omitted terminally differentiated effector memory CD45RA+ cells. Sequencing was carried out using naive CD8+ T cells from PBMCs. The receptors were sampled from a man between 18 and 29 years old in good health. Some clones in this sample may be carry-over from other donors' samples.

A remark on this clone: Sequence at one end of the junction differs from germline and may be a read error. The chain couples TRBV5-4 to TRBJ2-7, with 9 bases identical to TRBD2. The CDR3 totals 15 residues. In germline, CDR1 is SGHNT, CDR2 YYREEE (reference sequence). CDR3 residues: CASSLKREASNEQYF. In nucleotides, the CDR3 is TGTGCCAGCAGCCTCAAGCGGGAGGCCTCCAACGAGCAGTACTTC.

CDR3 DNA sequence: TGTGCCAGTAGTATAGGGGGACCCCTCGGGTACGAGCAGTACTTC. As protein: CASSIGGPLGYEQYF. The chain joins TRBV19 to TRBJ2-7, with D possibly being TRBD1 or TRBD2 (5 bases each). Per germline, CDR1 LNHDA and CDR2 SQIVND (reference sequence). Deletions cut 1 base from V and 4 bases from J, with 14 bases between. The CDR3 extends over 15 amino acids.

The chain is built from TRBV15 and TRBJ2-1; possible D gene TRBD1, 5 bases. The germline gives CDR1 LNHNV, CDR2 YYDKDF (reference sequence). Trimming shortened V by 3 bases and J by 1 base, and 13 bases separated the two germline ends. This CDR3 comprises 16 residues. CDR3 in DNA: TGTGCCACCAGCAGTCCCCCAGGGTCGTCCTACAATGAGCAGTTCTTC. It encodes CATSSPPGSSYNEQFF.

The V and J genes are TRBV27 and TRBJ1-4; D gene unclear. Per germline, CDR1 MNHEY and CDR2 SMNVEV (reference sequence). Trimming left V 6 bases short and J 3 bases short, with 14 bases between. CDR3 size: 15 residues. The CDR3 bases are TGTGCCAGCAGCACGACCCCGGGAGCTAATGAAAAACTGTTTTTT. It translates to CASSTTPGANEKLFF. Full variable domain (outside the CDR3, taken from reference TRBV27 and TRBJ1-4): EAQVTQNPRYLITVTGKKLTVTCSQNMNHEYMSWYRQDPGLGLRQIYYSMNVEVTDKGDVPEGYKVSRKEKRNFPLILESPSPNQTSLYFCASSTTPGANEKLFFGSGTQLSVL.

This chain links TRBV28 with TRBJ2-7; TRBD2 might be the D (5 bases). Germline loops: CDR1 MDHEN, CDR2 SYDVKM. This CDR3 has 15 residues. V was cut by 4 bases and J by 3 bases, with 16 bases left in between. CDR3: CASSYPRGGVYEQYF. The CDR3 DNA follows: TGTGCCAGCAGTTACCCCCGGGGTGGGGTCTACGAGCAGTACTTC.

The chain employs TRBV23-1 and TRBJ2-3; D perhaps matches TRBD2 (6 bases). TRBV23-1 belongs to the ORF category, with a function that is uncertain. This CDR3 has 16 residues. V lost 0 bases, J lost 6 bases, and 16 bases lay in between. CDR3 region: CASSQSEGVRADTQYF. In DNA, the CDR3 is TGCGCCAGCAGTCAATCGGAGGGAGTGAGAGCGGATACGCAGTATTTT.